These T cell receptor beta chains were read from a single sample in a study of control samples from healthy donors and cancer patients. Clones were sequenced by immunoSEQ multiplex PCR, and TCRdb holds only the in-frame ones, with some missing. Of 70,000 to 95,000 clones listed, 80% to 95% are singletons. The sequenced sample was blood. The receptors come from a woman in her 30s in good health. Each CDR3 is given without its conserved first and last residue.

V gene: TRBV19
J gene: TRBJ1-5
CDR3 protein: ASTYFRDRNQPQH

V gene: TRBV30
J gene: TRBJ2-1
CDR3 protein: AWKKESSYNEQF

V gene: TRBV6-5
J gene: TRBJ1-5
CDR3 protein: ASSYSGINQPQH

V gene: TRBV18
J gene: TRBJ2-7
CDR3 protein: ASSPRLASLSYEQY

V gene: TRBV30
J gene: TRBJ1-5
CDR3 protein: AFTIRRGVGNQPQH

V gene: TRBV11-3
J gene: TRBJ2-1
CDR3 protein: ASSSGTLRGEQF

V gene: TRBV19
J gene: TRBJ1-5
CDR3 protein: ASSTPREGAHQPQH

V gene: TRBV2
J gene: TRBJ2-7
CDR3 protein: ASNRRTGAENEQY

V gene: TRBV30
J gene: TRBJ1-4
CDR3 protein: AWSPRLNEKLF

V gene: TRBV5-1
J gene: TRBJ2-2
CDR3 protein: ASSVRLAGNTGELF

V gene: TRBV4-1
J gene: TRBJ1-2
CDR3 protein: ASSQDRGRSYGYT

V gene: TRBV19
J gene: TRBJ2-2
CDR3 protein: ASSISGAITGELF

V gene: TRBV5-4
J gene: TRBJ2-5
CDR3 protein: ASSDRRGLWETQY

V gene: TRBV2
J gene: TRBJ1-2
CDR3 protein: ASAYDGNYGYT

V gene: TRBV10-2
J gene: TRBJ2-7
CDR3 protein: ASSRRDEQY

V gene: TRBV28
J gene: TRBJ2-7
CDR3 protein: ASRNSGPGEQY

V gene: TRBV5-8
J gene: TRBJ2-7
CDR3 protein: ASTLQTEYEQY

V gene: TRBV29-1
J gene: TRBJ1-5
CDR3 protein: SVTVGEGNQPQH